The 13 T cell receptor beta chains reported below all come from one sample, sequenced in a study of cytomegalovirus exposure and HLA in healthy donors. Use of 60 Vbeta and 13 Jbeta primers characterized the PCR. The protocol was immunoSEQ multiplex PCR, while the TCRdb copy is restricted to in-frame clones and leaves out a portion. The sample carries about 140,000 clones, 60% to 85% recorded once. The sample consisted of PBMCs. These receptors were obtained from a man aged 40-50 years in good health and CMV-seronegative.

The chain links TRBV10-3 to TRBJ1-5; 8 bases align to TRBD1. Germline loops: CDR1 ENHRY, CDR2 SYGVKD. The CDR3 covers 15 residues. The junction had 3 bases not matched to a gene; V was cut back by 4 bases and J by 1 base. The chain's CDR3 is CAISAGQGSNQPQHF. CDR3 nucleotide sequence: TGTGCCATCAGTGCAGGACAGGGAAGCAATCAGCCCCAGCATTTT.

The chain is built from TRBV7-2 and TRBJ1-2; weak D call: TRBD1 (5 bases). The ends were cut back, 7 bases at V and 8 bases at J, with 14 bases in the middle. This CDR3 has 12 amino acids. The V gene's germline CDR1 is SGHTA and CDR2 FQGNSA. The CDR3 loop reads CASITMGGGYTF. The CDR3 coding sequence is TGTGCCAGCATCACAATGGGGGGGGGCTACACCTTC.

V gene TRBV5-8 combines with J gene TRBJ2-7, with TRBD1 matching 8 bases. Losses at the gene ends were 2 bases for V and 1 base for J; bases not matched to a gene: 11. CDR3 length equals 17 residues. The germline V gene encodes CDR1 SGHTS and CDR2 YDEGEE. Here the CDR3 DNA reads TGTGCCAGCAGCTTTCGGTACCCGGGACAGGTGTCCTACGAGCAGTACTTC. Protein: CASSFRYPGQVSYEQYF.

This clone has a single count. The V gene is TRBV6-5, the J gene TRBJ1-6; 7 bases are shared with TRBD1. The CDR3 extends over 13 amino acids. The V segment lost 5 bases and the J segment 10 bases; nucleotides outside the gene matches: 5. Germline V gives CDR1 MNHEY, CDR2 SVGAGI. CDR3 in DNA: TGTGCCAGCAGTAGGGACAGTCGATCACCCCTCCACTTT. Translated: CASSRDSRSPLHF.

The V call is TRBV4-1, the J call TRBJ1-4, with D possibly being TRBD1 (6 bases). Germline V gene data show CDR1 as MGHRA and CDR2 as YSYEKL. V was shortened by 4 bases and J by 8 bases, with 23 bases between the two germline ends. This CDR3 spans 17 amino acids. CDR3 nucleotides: TGCGCCAGCAGCCTGGGGGCGGGGGGTGGTGGTCGGGAAAAACTGTTTTTT. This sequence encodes CASSLGAGGGGREKLFF.

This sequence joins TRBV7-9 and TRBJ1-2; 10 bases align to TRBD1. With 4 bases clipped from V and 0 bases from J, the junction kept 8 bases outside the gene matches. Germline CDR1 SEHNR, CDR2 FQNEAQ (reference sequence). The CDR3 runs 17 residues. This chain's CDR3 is CASSSLTGTGANYGYTF. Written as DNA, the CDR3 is TGTGCCAGCAGCTCCCTAACCGGGACAGGGGCTAACTATGGCTACACCTTC.

CDR3 sequence reads: CASSISGLGNTIYF. In DNA form, the CDR3 reads TGTGCCAGTAGTATTTCAGGGCTCGGAAACACCATATATTTT. V usage is TRBV19 and J usage is TRBJ1-3; maybe TRBD1 (5 bases). The CDR3 is 14 amino acids. The V and J ends lost 3 bases and 4 bases respectively, with 10 bases between them. CDR1 LNHDA and CDR2 SQIVND come from the germline V gene (reference sequence).

In nucleotides, the CDR3 is TGTGCCAGCAGCCCCCCCCCTAGCGGGTATACGCAGTATTTT. It is translated as CASSPPPSGYTQYF. The chain recombines TRBV28 with TRBJ2-3, with 8 bases lining up with TRBD2. V trimming: 6 bases; J trimming: 7 bases; junction bases outside the gene matches: 9. The germline gives CDR1 MDHEN, CDR2 SYDVKM. The CDR3 covers 14 residues.

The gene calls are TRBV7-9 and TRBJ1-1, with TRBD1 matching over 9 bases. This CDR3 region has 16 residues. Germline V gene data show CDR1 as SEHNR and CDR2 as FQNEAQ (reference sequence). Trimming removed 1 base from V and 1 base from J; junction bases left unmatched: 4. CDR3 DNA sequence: TGTGCCAGCAGCTTAGAGGGACAGGGCCCGAACACTGAAGCTTTCTTT. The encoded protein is CASSLEGQGPNTEAFF.

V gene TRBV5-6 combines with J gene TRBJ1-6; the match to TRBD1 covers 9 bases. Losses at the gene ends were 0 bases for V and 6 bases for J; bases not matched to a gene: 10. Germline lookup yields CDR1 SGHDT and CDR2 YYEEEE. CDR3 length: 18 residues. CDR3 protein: CASSLEVGTGTINSPLHF. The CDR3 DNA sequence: TGTGCCAGCAGCTTGGAGGTTGGGACAGGGACAATTAATTCACCCCTCCACTTT.

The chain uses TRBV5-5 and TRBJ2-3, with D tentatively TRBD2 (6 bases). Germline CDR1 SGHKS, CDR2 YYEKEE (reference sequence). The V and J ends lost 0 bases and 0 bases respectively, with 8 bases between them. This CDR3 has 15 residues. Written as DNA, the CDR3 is TGTGCCAGCAGCTTGGACGGGACTAGCACAGATACGCAGTATTTT. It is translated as CASSLDGTSTDTQYF.

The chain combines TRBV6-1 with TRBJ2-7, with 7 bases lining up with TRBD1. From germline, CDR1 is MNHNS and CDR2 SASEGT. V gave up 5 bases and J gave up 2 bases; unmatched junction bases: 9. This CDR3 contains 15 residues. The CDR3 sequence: CASSTLWDSTYEQYF. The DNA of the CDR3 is TGTGCCAGCAGTACTCTGTGGGACAGCACCTACGAGCAGTACTTC.

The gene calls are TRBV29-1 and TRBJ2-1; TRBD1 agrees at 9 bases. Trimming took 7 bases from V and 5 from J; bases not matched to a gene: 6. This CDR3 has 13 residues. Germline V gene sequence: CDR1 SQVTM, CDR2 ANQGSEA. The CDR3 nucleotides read TGCAGCGCTCGACAGGGGGGAAACAATGAGCAGTTCTTC. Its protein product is CSARQGGNNEQFF.